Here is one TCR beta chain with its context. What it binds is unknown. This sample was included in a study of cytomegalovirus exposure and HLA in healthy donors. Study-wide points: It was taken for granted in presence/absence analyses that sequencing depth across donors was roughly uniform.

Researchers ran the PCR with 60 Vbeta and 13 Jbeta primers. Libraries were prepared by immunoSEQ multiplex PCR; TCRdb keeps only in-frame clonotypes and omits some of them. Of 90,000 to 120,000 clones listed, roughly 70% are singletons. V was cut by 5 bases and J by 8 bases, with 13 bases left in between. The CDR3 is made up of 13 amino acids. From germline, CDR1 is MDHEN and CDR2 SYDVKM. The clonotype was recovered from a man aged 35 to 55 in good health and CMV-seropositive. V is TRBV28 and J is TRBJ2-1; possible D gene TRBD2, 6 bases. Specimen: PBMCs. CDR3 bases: TGTGCCAGCAGTCTCCGGGGGTGGGATGAGCAGTTCTTC. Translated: CASSLRGWDEQFF.